This T cell receptor (beta chain) came from a study of blood T cell repertoires in COVID-19. Study-wide background: Samples taken during acute and convalescent COVID-19 were collected in the United States, Italy and Spain.

Sequencing used immunoSEQ multiplex PCR; TCRdb keeps in-frame clones, though not all of them. The top ten hold about 2.2% of the sample, which has some 230,000 clones, 86% seen once. The CDR3 runs 12 residues. V gave up 3 bases and J gave up 2 bases, with 3 bases separating them. The germline V gene encodes CDR1 PRHDT and CDR2 FYEKMQ (reference sequence). The material sequenced was peripheral blood. J is TRBJ2-3 and V is TRBV13; D unresolved. The receptor's source is a man aged 25-45 years who had recovered from COVID-19. Here the CDR3 reads CASSFITDTQYF. The DNA of the CDR3 is TGTGCCAGCAGCTTCATCACAGATACGCAGTATTTT.